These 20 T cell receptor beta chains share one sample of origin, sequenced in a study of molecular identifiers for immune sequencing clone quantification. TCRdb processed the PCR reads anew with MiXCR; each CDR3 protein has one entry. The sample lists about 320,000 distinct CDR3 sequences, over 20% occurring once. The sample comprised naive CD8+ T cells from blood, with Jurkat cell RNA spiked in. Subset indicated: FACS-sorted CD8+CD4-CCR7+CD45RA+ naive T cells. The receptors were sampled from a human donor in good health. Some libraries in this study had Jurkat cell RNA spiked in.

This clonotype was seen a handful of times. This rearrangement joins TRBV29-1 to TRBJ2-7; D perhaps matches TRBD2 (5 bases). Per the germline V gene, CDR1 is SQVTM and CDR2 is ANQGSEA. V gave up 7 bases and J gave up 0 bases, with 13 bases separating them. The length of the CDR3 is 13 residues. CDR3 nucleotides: TGCAGCGCTACGGGGTCGAGCTCCTACGAGCAGTACTTC. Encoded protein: CSATGSSSYEQYF.

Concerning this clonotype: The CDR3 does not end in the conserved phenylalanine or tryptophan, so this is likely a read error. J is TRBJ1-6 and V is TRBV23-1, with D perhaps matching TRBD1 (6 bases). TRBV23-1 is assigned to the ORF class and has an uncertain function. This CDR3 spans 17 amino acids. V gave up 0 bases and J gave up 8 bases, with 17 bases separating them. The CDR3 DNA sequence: TGCGCCAGCAGTCAATCGGGTAACCGGGACAAGGATTCACCCCTCCACCTT. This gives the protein CASSQSGNRDKDSPLHL.

Written as DNA, the CDR3 is TGTGCCAGCAGTTTACGGATCTTAGCGGGGCCAGATACGCAGTATTTT. Amino acids: CASSLRILAGPDTQYF. The chain links TRBV27 to TRBJ2-3; 8 bases agree with TRBD2. CDR1 is MNHEY, CDR2 SMNVEV, per germline (reference sequence). The CDR3 length is 16 residues. J gave up 4 bases and V 2 bases, and 8 bases lay outside the gene matches.

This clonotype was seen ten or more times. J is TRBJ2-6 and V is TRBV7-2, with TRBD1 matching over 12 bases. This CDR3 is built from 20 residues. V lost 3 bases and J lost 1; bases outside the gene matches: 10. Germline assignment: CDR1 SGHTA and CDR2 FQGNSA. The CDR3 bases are TGTGCCAGCAGCTTGCCCATATGGGACAGGGGGCATTCTGGGGCCAACGTCCTGACTTTC. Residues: CASSLPIWDRGHSGANVLTF.

CDR3 sequence: CASSQDRLAGTANTGELFF. In DNA form, the CDR3 reads TGCGCCAGCAGCCAAGATCGGCTAGCGGGGACCGCGAACACCGGGGAGCTGTTTTTT. The chain couples TRBV4-3 to TRBJ2-2, with 9 positions matching TRBD2. V was pared by 0 bases and J by 0 bases, with 8 bases of the junction left unmatched. CDR1 is LGHNA, CDR2 YSLEER, per germline. This CDR3 is 19 amino acids long.

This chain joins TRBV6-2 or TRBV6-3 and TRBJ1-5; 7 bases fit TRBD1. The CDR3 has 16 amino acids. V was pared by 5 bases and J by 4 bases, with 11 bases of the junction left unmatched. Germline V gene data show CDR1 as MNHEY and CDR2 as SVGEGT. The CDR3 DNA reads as TGTGCCAGCAGTCCTCAGGGGGTCTTTGATAATCAGCCCCAGCATTTT. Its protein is CASSPQGVFDNQPQHF.

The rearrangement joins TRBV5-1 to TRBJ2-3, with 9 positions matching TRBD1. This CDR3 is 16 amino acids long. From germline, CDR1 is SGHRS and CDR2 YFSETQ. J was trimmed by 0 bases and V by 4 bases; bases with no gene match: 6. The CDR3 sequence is CASSPKGTGSTDTQYF. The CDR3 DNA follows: TGCGCCAGCAGCCCGAAGGGGACAGGGAGCACAGATACGCAGTATTTT.

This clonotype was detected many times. Here the CDR3 reads CATRTGGRSGELFF. CDR3 nucleotide sequence: TGTGCCACGAGGACAGGCGGGAGGTCCGGGGAGCTGTTTTTT. This chain connects TRBV19 to TRBJ2-2; maybe TRBD2 (8 bases). Per the germline V gene, CDR1 is LNHDA and CDR2 is SQIVND (reference sequence). Trimming took 10 bases from V and 6 from J, leaving 18 bases between them. This CDR3 has 14 amino acids. The variable domain in full, completed from reference TRBV19 and TRBJ2-2, reads DGGITQSPKYLFRKEGQNVTLSCEQNLNHDAMYWYRQDPGQGLRLIYYSQIVNDFQKGDIAEGYSVSREKKESFPLTVTSAQKNPTAFYLCATRTGGRSGELFFGEGSRLTVL.

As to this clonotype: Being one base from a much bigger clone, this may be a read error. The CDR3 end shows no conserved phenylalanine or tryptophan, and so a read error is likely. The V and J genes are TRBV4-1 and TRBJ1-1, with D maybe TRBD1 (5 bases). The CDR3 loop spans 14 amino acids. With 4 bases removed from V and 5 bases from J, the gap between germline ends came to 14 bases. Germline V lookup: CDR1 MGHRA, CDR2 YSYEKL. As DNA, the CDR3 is TGCGCCAGCAGCCGAATCGGAGGGGAAACTGAAGCTTTCCTT. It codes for CASSRIGGETEAFL.

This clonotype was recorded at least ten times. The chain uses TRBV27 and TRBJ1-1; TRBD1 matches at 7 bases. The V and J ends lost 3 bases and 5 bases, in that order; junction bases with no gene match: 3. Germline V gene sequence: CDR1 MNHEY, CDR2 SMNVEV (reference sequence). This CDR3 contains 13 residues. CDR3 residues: CASSLGQWTEAFF. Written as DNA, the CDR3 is TGTGCCAGCAGTTTGGGACAGTGGACTGAAGCTTTCTTT.

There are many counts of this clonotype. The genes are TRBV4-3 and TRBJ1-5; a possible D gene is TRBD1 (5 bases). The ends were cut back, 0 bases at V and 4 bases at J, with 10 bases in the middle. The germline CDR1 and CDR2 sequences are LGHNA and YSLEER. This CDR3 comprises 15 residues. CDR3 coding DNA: TGCGCCAGCAGCCAAGAGGGGACGGCGAATCAGCCCCAGCATTTT. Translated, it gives CASSQEGTANQPQHF.

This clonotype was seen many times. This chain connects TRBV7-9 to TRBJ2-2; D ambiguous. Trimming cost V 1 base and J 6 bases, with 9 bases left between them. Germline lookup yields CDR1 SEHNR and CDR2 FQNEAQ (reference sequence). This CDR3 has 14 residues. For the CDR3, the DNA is TGTGCCAGCAGCTTAGGGCAGGAGCCCGGGGAGCTGTTTTTT. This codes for CASSLGQEPGELFF.

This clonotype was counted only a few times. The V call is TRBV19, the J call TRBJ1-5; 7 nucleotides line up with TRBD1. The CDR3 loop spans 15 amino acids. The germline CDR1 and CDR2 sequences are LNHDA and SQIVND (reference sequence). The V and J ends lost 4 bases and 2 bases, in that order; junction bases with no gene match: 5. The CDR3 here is CASSTGGRGNQPQHF. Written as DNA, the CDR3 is TGTGCCAGTAGTACAGGGGGACGGGGCAATCAGCCCCAGCATTTT.

This chain's CDR3 is CASSSSGGGYEQYF. The DNA for the CDR3 is TGTGCCAGCAGCTCGAGCGGGGGGGGCTACGAGCAGTACTTC. The chain combines TRBV5-6 with TRBJ2-7, with 10 bases aligning to TRBD2. Losses at the gene ends were 3 bases for V and 3 bases for J; bases not matched to a gene: 3. CDR1 is SGHDT, CDR2 YYEEEE, per germline. CDR3 size: 14 residues.

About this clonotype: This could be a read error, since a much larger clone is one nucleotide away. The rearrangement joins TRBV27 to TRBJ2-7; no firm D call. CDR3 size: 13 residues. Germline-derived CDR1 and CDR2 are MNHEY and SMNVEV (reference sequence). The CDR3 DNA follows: TGTGCCAGCAGTTCACGGGTTGGGTACGAGCAGCACTTC. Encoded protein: CASSSRVGYEQHF.

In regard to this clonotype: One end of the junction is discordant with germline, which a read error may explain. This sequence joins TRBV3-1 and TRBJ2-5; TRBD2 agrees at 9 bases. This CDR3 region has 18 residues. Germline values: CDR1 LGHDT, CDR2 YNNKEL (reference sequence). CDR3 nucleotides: TGTGTCAGCAGCCAAGATCGGGCTAGCGGGGCCGCGGGAGAGACCCAGTACTTC. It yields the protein CVSSQDRASGAAGETQYF.

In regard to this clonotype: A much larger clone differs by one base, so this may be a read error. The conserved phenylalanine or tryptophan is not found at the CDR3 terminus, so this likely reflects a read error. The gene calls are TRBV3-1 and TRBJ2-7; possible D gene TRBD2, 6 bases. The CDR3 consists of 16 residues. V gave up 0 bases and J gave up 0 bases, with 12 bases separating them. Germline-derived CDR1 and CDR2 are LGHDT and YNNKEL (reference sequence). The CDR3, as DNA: TGTGCCAGCAGCCAAGATCGAGCGACTAGCTCCTACGAGCAGTACTCC. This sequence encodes CASSQDRATSSYEQYS.

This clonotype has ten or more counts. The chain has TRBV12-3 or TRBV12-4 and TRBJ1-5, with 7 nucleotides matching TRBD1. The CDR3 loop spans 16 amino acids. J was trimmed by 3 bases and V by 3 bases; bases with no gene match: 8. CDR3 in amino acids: CASSFGGGFNNQPQHF. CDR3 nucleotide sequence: TGTGCCAGCAGTTTCGGAGGGGGCTTTAACAATCAGCCCCAGCATTTT.

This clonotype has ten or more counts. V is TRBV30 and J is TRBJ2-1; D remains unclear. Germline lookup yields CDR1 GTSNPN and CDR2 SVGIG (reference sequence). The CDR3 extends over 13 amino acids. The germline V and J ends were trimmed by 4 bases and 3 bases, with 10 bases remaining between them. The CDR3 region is CAWIPTVYNEQFF. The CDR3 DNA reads TGTGCCTGGATACCAACAGTCTACAATGAGCAGTTCTTC. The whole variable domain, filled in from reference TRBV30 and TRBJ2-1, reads SQTIHQWPATLVQPVGSPLSLECTVEGTSNPNLYWYRQAAGRGLQLLFYSVGIGQISSEVPQNLSASRPQDRQFILSSKKLLLSDSGFYLCAWIPTVYNEQFFGPGTRLTVL.

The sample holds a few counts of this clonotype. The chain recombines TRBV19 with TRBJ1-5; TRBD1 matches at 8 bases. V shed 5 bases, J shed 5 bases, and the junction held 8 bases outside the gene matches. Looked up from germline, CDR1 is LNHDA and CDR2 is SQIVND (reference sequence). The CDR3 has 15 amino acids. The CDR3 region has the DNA TGTGCCAGTAGTTTTGGGACAGGTTCGGATCAGCCCCAGCATTTT. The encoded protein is CASSFGTGSDQPQHF.